The 20 T cell receptor beta chains given below trace back to one sample, sequenced in a study of radiation and T cells in renal cell carcinoma. Assay used: immunoSEQ multiplex PCR; TCRdb lists only in-frame clones, some missing. The table has 6,000 to 8,000 clones, less than 75% seen once. Treatment here: treatment-naive control, cytoreductive nephrectomy. Sequencing used tumor tissue, obtained from a patient whose treatment was nephrectomy without radiotherapy. These receptors all come from a woman in her 70s with renal cell carcinoma.

The chain couples TRBV11-3 to TRBJ2-2; D is possibly TRBD1 (7 bases). V lost 3 bases to trimming and J lost 5 bases, with 13 bases between them. CDR1 SGHNT and CDR2 YENEEA come from the germline V gene. The CDR3 has 15 residues. Here the CDR3 reads CASSFRQGGTGELFF. CDR3 nucleotide sequence: TGTGCCAGCAGCTTCCGACAGGGAGGAACCGGGGAGCTGTTTTTT.

This clone was counted only a few times. The rearrangement joins TRBV6-4 to TRBJ1-2; D call uncertain. Germline-derived CDR1 and CDR2 are MRHNA and SNTAGT. The CDR3 contains 11 residues. V was pared by 3 bases and J by 6 bases, with 5 bases between. CDR3 in amino acids: CASSEGNGYTF. DNA of the CDR3: TGTGCCAGCAGTGAAGGGAATGGCTACACCTTC.

The chain employs TRBV14 and TRBJ2-2, with 9 nucleotides matching TRBD1. Germline V gene data show CDR1 as SGHDN and CDR2 as FVKESK. V was clipped by 4 bases and J by 4 bases; unmatched bases: 7. This CDR3 has 16 amino acids. The CDR3 nucleotides are TGTGCCAGCAGCCCTCCCGGACAGGGGCGCACCGGGGAGCTGTTTTTT. This translates into CASSPPGQGRTGELFF. Based on the CDR3 plus reference TRBV14 and TRBJ2-2, the full variable domain is EAGVTQFPSHSVIEKGQTVTLRCDPISGHDNLYWYRRVMGKEIKFLLHFVKESKQDESGMPNNRFLAERTGGTYSTLKVQPAELEDSGVYFCASSPPGQGRTGELFFGEGSRLTVL.

The CDR3 DNA reads TGTGCCATCAGTGAGACAGACAGCGAAAAACTGTTTTTT. This sequence encodes CAISETDSEKLFF. The chain is built from TRBV10-3 and TRBJ1-4, with D possibly matching TRBD1 (5 bases). V lost 2 bases and J 8 bases, leaving 9 bases between the germline ends. CDR1 and CDR2 from the germline V gene are ENHRY and SYGVKD. The length of the CDR3 is 13 residues.

The chain couples TRBV7-3 to TRBJ2-5; TRBD2 matches at 9 bases. Germline CDR1 SGHTA, CDR2 FQGTGA. Unmatched junction bases numbered 4, after V lost 6 bases and J lost 5 bases. This CDR3 spans 13 amino acids. The DNA for the CDR3 is TGTGCCAGCAGTCCAAGCGGGGGGGAGACCCAGTACTTC. It translates to CASSPSGGETQYF.

The chain combines TRBV7-2 with TRBJ1-1, with 7 bases identical to TRBD1. The CDR3 runs 13 residues. Germline V gives CDR1 SGHTA, CDR2 FQGNSA. V was pared by 4 bases and J by 1 base, with 0 bases of the junction left unmatched. The CDR3, as DNA: TGTGCCAGCAGCTGGACAGGGAACACTGAAGCTTTCTTT. Translating it yields CASSWTGNTEAFF. The full variable domain, with the rest looked up from reference TRBV7-2 and TRBJ1-1, is GAGVSQSPSNKVTEKGKDVELRCDPISGHTALYWYRQSLGQGLEFLIYFQGNSAPDKSGLPSDRFSAERTGGSVSTLTIQRTQQEDSAVYLCASSWTGNTEAFFGQGTRLTVV.

This clone was counted between two and nine times. The chain combines TRBV30 with TRBJ1-1; D is ambiguous. CDR1 GTSNPN and CDR2 SVGIG come from the germline V gene (reference sequence). The CDR3 sequence is 13 residues long. The V gene lost 0 bases and the J gene lost 0 bases, with 5 bases spanning the gap. CDR3 coding DNA: TGTGCCTGGAGTGTTAGTGTGAACACTGAAGCTTTCTTT. Its translation: CAWSVSVNTEAFF.

There are a few counts of this clone. The J gene is TRBJ2-2, the V gene TRBV4-1; D gene ambiguous. Trimming shortened V by 0 bases and J by 0 bases, and 14 bases separated the two germline ends. Germline loops: CDR1 MGHRA, CDR2 YSYEKL. The CDR3 is 18 residues long. The CDR3: CASSQESGAGSNTGELFF. The DNA for the CDR3 is TGCGCCAGCAGCCAAGAGAGTGGAGCTGGATCGAACACCGGGGAGCTGTTTTTT.

The chain employs TRBV9 and TRBJ2-3; maybe TRBD1 (8 bases). From germline, CDR1 is SGDLS and CDR2 YYNGEE. This CDR3 spans 19 amino acids. Trimming took off 0 bases at V and 3 bases at J, with 23 bases between the two ends. CDR3 region: CASSVGGGAGTGGTDTQYF. The DNA of the CDR3 is TGTGCCAGCAGCGTAGGAGGGGGGGCCGGGACAGGTGGGACAGATACGCAGTATTTT. Full variable domain (outside the CDR3, taken from reference TRBV9 and TRBJ2-3): DSGVTQTPKHLITATGQRVTLRCSPRSGDLSVYWYQQSLDQGLQFLIQYYNGEERAKGNILERFSAQQFPDLHSELNLSSLELGDSALYFCASSVGGGAGTGGTDTQYFGPGTRLTVL.

Concerning this clone: Other DNA sequences from this sample encode an identical CDR3 as well. This chain joins TRBV18 and TRBJ1-5; 8 bases map to TRBD1. V shed 6 bases, J shed 2 bases, and the junction held 6 bases outside the gene matches. CDR1 and CDR2 (germline): KGHSH, LQKENI. The CDR3 length is 15 residues. CDR3 nucleotide sequence: TGTGCCAGCTCGCCCGACAGGGGAGGCAATCAGCCCCAGCATTTT. Translated, it gives CASSPDRGGNQPQHF.

The CDR3 region has the DNA TGCGCCAGCAGCCAAACCACCGGGACAGGGTATGCCGAGCAGTACTTC. Translation gives CASSQTTGTGYAEQYF. This chain uses TRBV4-3 with TRBJ2-7; TRBD1 matches 9 bases. Germline loops: CDR1 LGHNA, CDR2 YSLEER. With 2 bases clipped from V and 6 bases from J, the junction kept 11 bases outside the gene matches. The CDR3 has 16 amino acids.

J is TRBJ2-5 and V is TRBV2; D is perhaps TRBD2 (5 bases). The CDR3 runs to 16 residues. Germline V CDR1 and CDR2: SNHLY, FYNNEI. V gave up 0 bases and J gave up 2 bases, with 13 bases separating them. This CDR3 is CASSEALPGKQETQYF. The CDR3 DNA reads TGTGCCAGCAGTGAAGCGCTTCCGGGGAAACAAGAGACCCAGTACTTC.

The chain employs TRBV6-1 and TRBJ2-1; unclear D gene. Between the trimmed V and J ends, which lost 6 bases and 7 bases, there was a span of 10 bases. Germline V CDR1 and CDR2: MNHNS, SASEGT. The CDR3 covers 12 residues. CDR3 nucleotides: TGTGCCAGCAGAGCAGCTCTTAATGAGCAGTTCTTC. Encoded protein: CASRAALNEQFF.

This clone was observed a few times. The rearrangement links TRBV5-1 to TRBJ2-3, with TRBD2 matching over 9 bases. This CDR3 contains 16 residues. Germline V CDR1 and CDR2: SGHRS, YFSETQ. J was trimmed by 2 bases and V by 3 bases; bases with no gene match: 7. The CDR3 DNA reads TGCGCCAGCAGCTCCCTGACTAGCGGAAACACAGATACGCAGTATTTT. This sequence encodes CASSSLTSGNTDTQYF. The full variable domain, its missing parts supplied by reference TRBV5-1 and TRBJ2-3, is KAGVTQTPRYLIKTRGQQVTLSCSPISGHRSVSWYQQTPGQGLQFLFEYFSETQRNKGNFPGRFSGRQFSNSRSEMNVSTLELGDSALYLCASSSLTSGNTDTQYFGPGTRLTVL.

The V gene is TRBV6-1, the J gene TRBJ2-7; the match to TRBD2 covers 10 bases. Germline V gene lookup returns CDR1 MNHNS and CDR2 SASEGT. The CDR3 is made up of 14 amino acids. With V trimmed by 8 bases and J by 6 bases, 10 bases remained unmatched. The CDR3 spells CASRGSGGEAEQYF. The DNA for the CDR3 is TGTGCCAGCCGAGGGAGCGGGGGGGAGGCCGAGCAGTACTTC.

This clone is large. The J gene is TRBJ2-1, the V gene TRBV27; 9 bases map to TRBD2. CDR1 and CDR2 from the germline V gene are MNHEY and SMNVEV (reference sequence). V was clipped by 6 bases and J by 7 bases; unmatched bases: 7. The CDR3 is 14 amino acids. The CDR3 DNA reads TGTGCCAGCAGGCGCGGGGGGGCCATAAATGAGCAGTTCTTC. Its protein is CASRRGGAINEQFF.

The V gene is TRBV6-5, the J gene TRBJ2-3; no definite D call. The CDR3 contains 15 residues. The germline V gene has CDR1 MNHEY and CDR2 SVGAGI. Trimming took 0 bases from V and 4 from J, leaving 11 bases between them. DNA of the CDR3: TGTGCCAGCAGTTACTCGGGAATCGGCGCAGATACGCAGTATTTT. Translating gives CASSYSGIGADTQYF.

The chain is built from TRBV6-5 and TRBJ1-4, with 10 bases matching TRBD1. Germline CDR1 MNHEY, CDR2 SVGAGI. The J segment lost 8 bases and the V segment lost 2 bases, leaving 5 bases of the junction unmatched. The CDR3 totals 15 residues. The CDR3 loop reads CASSYSGTGDEKLFF. The CDR3, as DNA: TGTGCCAGCAGTTACAGTGGGACAGGGGACGAAAAACTGTTTTTT.

This sequence joins TRBV30 and TRBJ1-1, with D unresolved. Trimming pared 3 bases from V and 1 base from J, leaving 9 bases between. The germline V gene encodes CDR1 GTSNPN and CDR2 SVGIG (reference sequence). CDR3 length: 13 residues. As DNA, the CDR3 is TGTGCCTGGAGCCCCGAACCGAACACTGAAGCTTTCTTT. It yields the protein CAWSPEPNTEAFF.

The chain carries TRBV5-1 and TRBJ1-3; 8 bases fit TRBD1. Germline CDR1 is SGHRS and CDR2 is YFSETQ. The trim removed 2 bases at V and 0 bases at J, leaving 7 bases unmatched. The CDR3 loop spans 17 amino acids. The CDR3 here is CASSFYGTGDSGNTIYF. The CDR3 DNA reads TGCGCCAGCAGCTTTTACGGGACAGGTGACTCTGGAAACACCATATATTTT.